At least ten counts were recorded for the clone carrying this T cell receptor (beta chain). The data were taken from a study of early T cells in non-severe SARS-CoV-2 infection. TCRdb independently ran MiXCR on the 5' RACE reads; one entry per CDR3 protein. This sample has about 100,000 distinct CDR3 sequences, with under 15% found just once. The sample consisted of whole blood. The TCR was taken from an adult who was a healthcare worker with PCR-confirmed SARS-CoV-2 infection or an uninfected control (not recorded which).

The CDR3 DNA is TGCAGCGTTGCACGGGACAGATATCAGCCCCAGCATTTT. This translates into CSVARDRYQPQHF. The gene calls are TRBV29-1 and TRBJ1-5; 7 bases agree with TRBD1. This CDR3 has 13 residues. CDR1 SQVTM and CDR2 ANQGSEA come from the germline V gene. J lost 5 bases, V lost 4 bases, and 5 bases had no gene match.